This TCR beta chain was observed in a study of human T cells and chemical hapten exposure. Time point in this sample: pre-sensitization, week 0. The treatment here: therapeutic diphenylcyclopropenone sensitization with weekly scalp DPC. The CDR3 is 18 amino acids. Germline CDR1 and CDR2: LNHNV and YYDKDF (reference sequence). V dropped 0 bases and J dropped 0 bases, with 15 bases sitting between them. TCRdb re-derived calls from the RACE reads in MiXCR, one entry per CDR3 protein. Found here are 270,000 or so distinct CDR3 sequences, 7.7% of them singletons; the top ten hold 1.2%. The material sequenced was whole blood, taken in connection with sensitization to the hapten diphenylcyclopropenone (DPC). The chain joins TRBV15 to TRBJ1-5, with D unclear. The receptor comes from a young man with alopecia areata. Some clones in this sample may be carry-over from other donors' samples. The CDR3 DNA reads TGTGCCACCAGCAGAGATGGGCCCCCAGGCTATAGCAATCAGCCCCAGCATTTT. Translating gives CATSRDGPPGYSNQPQHF.